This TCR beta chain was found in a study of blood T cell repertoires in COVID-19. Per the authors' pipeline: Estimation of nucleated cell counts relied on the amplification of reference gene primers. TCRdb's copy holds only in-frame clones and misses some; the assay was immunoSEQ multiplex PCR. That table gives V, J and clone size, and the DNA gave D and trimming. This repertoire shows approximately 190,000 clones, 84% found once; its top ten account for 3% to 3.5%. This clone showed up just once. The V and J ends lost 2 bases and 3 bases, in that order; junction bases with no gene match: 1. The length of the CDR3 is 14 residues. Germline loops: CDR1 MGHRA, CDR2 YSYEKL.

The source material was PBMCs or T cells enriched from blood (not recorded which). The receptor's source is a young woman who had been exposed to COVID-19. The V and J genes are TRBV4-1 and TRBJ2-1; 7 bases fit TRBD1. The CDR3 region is CASSQRQGYNEQFF. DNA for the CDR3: TGCGCCAGCAGCCAAAGACAGGGCTACAATGAGCAGTTCTTC.